One sample yielded the 7 T cell receptor beta chains listed below, sequenced in a study of T cells in narcolepsy. Sequencing used immunoSEQ multiplex PCR; TCRdb keeps in-frame clones, though not all of them. This sample has some 17,000 clones; around 84% occur once, and the top ten carry 0.6% to 0.85%. The sequenced material came from memory (CD45RA-) CD4+ T cells from blood. These receptors came from a human donor in good health.

The J gene is TRBJ1-2, the V gene TRBV27, with D possibly being TRBD1 (5 bases). The V and J ends lost 6 bases and 5 bases respectively, with 19 bases between them. Germline values: CDR1 MNHEY, CDR2 SMNVEV (reference sequence). The CDR3 extends over 15 amino acids. CDR3 protein: CASSTGDGRIYGYTF. DNA for the CDR3: TGTGCCAGCAGCACCGGGGACGGTAGAATTTATGGCTACACCTTC.

The genes are TRBV19 and TRBJ2-1; 11 positions agree with TRBD2. V dropped 5 bases and J dropped 9; count of bases not matched to a gene: 9. The CDR3 is 15 amino acids. Germline V gives CDR1 LNHDA, CDR2 SQIVND (reference sequence). CDR3 in amino acids: CASSGALAGVGEQFF. The CDR3 nucleotides are TGTGCCAGTAGTGGGGCACTAGCGGGAGTCGGTGAGCAGTTCTTC.

The chain uses TRBV7-2 and TRBJ2-1; the match to TRBD2 covers 7 bases. CDR3 length: 15 residues. In germline, CDR1 is SGHTA, CDR2 FQGNSA. J gave up 7 bases and V 2 bases, and 8 bases lay outside the gene matches. For the CDR3, the DNA is TGTGCCAGCAGCTTAAGTGCGGGAGATTATAATGAGCAGTTCTTC. This sequence encodes CASSLSAGDYNEQFF.

This rearrangement joins TRBV5-4 to TRBJ1-2; D remains unclear. The CDR3 consists of 15 residues. CDR1 is SGHNT, CDR2 YYREEE, per germline (reference sequence). The V end lost 4 bases, the J end lost 7 bases, and 20 bases lay between the germline ends. The CDR3 DNA reads TGTGCCAGCAGCCAAGAGGAAGGCATTTCGCGTGGCTACACCTTC. Its translation: CASSQEEGISRGYTF.

This clone was recorded a few times. The gene calls are TRBV5-1 and TRBJ2-1; 11 nucleotides line up with TRBD2. The CDR3 contains 15 residues. The germline V gene encodes CDR1 SGHRS and CDR2 YFSETQ. Trimming took 4 bases from V and 5 from J; bases not matched to a gene: 5. The chain's CDR3 is CASSQLAGEHNEQFF. In nucleotides, the CDR3 is TGCGCCAGCAGCCAACTAGCGGGGGAACACAATGAGCAGTTCTTC.

The chain is built from TRBV7-2 and TRBJ2-1; 11 bases match TRBD2. The germline V gene has CDR1 SGHTA and CDR2 FQGNSA. The CDR3 consists of 15 residues. Trimming at V came to 8 bases and at J to 2 bases, leaving 5 bases not matched to a gene. CDR3: CASSLAGGPYNEQFF. The CDR3 DNA reads TGTGCCAGCTCGTTAGCGGGGGGGCCCTACAATGAGCAGTTCTTC.

This clone has just a few counts. The chain joins TRBV18 to TRBJ1-1; 8 positions match TRBD1. The CDR3 is 13 amino acids. The germline V gene has CDR1 KGHSH and CDR2 LQKENI. J was trimmed by 2 bases and V by 8 bases; bases with no gene match: 4. The CDR3: CASATGVNTEAFF. CDR3 bases: TGTGCCAGCGCGACAGGGGTCAACACTGAAGCTTTCTTT.